A single sample gave rise to the 25 T cell receptor beta chains below, sequenced in a study of T cells after yellow fever vaccination. Each CDR3 protein gets one entry after TCRdb re-called the 5' RACE reads with MiXCR. Here the sample spans 70,000 or so distinct CDR3 sequences, more than 5.5% being singletons. Sequenced material: CD8+ T cells sorted from PBMCs, taken 10 to 11 days after the first yellow fever vaccination. Receptor source: a young man who received the YFV17D yellow fever vaccine.

This clonotype has more than one count but fewer than ten. The chain uses TRBV4-1 and TRBJ2-5; 11 bases line up with TRBD2. J lost 0 bases, V lost 4 bases, and 4 bases had no gene match. Germline V CDR1 and CDR2: MGHRA, YSYEKL. There are 16 residues in the CDR3. For the CDR3, the DNA is TGCGCCAGCAGCCTGACTAGCGGGGAGTACCAAGAGACCCAGTACTTC. Its protein is CASSLTSGEYQETQYF.

This clonotype was detected many times. The rearrangement links TRBV7-6 to TRBJ2-3; TRBD2 aligns across 11 bases. Per the germline V gene, CDR1 is SGHVS and CDR2 is FNYEAQ. There are 16 residues in the CDR3. J lost 3 bases, V lost 1 base, and 3 bases had no gene match. The CDR3 bases are TGTGCCAGCAGCTTAGAGGCTAGCGGGGGGACAGATACGCAGTATTTT. Its protein is CASSLEASGGTDTQYF.

This clonotype was observed many times. The CDR3 sequence is CASSLITGGSRTEAFF. For the CDR3, the DNA is TGTGCCAGCAGCCTTATAACAGGGGGCTCCCGGACTGAAGCTTTCTTT. The rearrangement uses TRBV7-9 and TRBJ1-1; 9 positions match TRBD1. The CDR3 has 16 residues. Germline CDR1 reads SEHNR; CDR2 reads FQNEAQ (reference sequence). Unmatched junction bases numbered 12, after V lost 5 bases and J lost 5 bases.

The chain's CDR3 is CASSSGAPPYNEQFF. Here the CDR3 DNA reads TGTGCCAGTAGTTCAGGGGCCCCACCCTACAATGAGCAGTTCTTC. The rearrangement joins TRBV19 to TRBJ2-1, with TRBD1 as a possible D gene (6 bases). The CDR3 has 15 residues. Germline V gene data show CDR1 as LNHDA and CDR2 as SQIVND (reference sequence). The V end was cut by 5 bases, the J end by 2 bases, with 13 bases between.

The table lists this clonotype with a few counts. The chain couples TRBV4-1 to TRBJ2-7, with 11 bases fitting TRBD2. Germline assignment: CDR1 MGHRA and CDR2 YSYEKL. This CDR3 comprises 14 residues. V lost 6 bases to trimming and J lost 3 bases; unmatched junction nucleotides: 4. The CDR3 DNA sequence: TGCGCCAGCAGAGTGACTAGCGGGGACTACGAGCAGTACTTC. This translates into CASRVTSGDYEQYF.

In its sample, this clonotype was seen a few times. The chain couples TRBV3-1 to TRBJ2-1; TRBD2 matches 12 bases. Looked up from germline, CDR1 is LGHDT and CDR2 is YNNKEL (reference sequence). Trimming at V came to 6 bases and at J to 5 bases, leaving 11 bases not matched to a gene. The CDR3 sequence is 17 residues long. CDR3 DNA: TGTGCCAGCAGACCCCCCCCTAGCGGGGGGGAGGACAATGAGCAGTTCTTC. Protein sequence: CASRPPPSGGEDNEQFF.

The table lists this clonotype with a few counts. The genes are TRBV6-5 and TRBJ2-7, with D unclear. V gave up 3 bases and J gave up 7 bases, with 10 bases separating them. Germline loops: CDR1 MNHEY, CDR2 SVGAGI. CDR3 length: 12 residues. CDR3 protein: CASSYFGREQYF. CDR3 nucleotides: TGTGCCAGCAGTTATTTTGGTCGGGAGCAGTACTTC.

In the case of this clonotype: Possible read error: a much larger clone is one base away. This rearrangement joins TRBV12-3 or TRBV12-4 to TRBJ2-3; the D gene is possibly TRBD1 (6 bases). V lost 5 bases and J 2 bases, leaving 17 bases between the germline ends. The CDR3 loop spans 16 amino acids. CDR3 sequence: CASSRRQASPTDTQYF. Written as DNA, the CDR3 is TGTGCCAGCAGTAGAAGACAGGCGTCCCCCACAGATACGCAGTATTTT.

Ten or more counts support this clonotype. The chain links TRBV11-2 to TRBJ2-7, with 8 positions matching TRBD1. The V gene end was trimmed by 1 base and the J gene end by 3 bases; junction bases not matched to a gene: 2. The CDR3 totals 14 residues. The V gene's germline CDR1 is SGHAT and CDR2 FQNNGV. The DNA of the CDR3 is TGTGCCAGCAGCTTAGGGACAGGGAACTACGAGCAGTACGTC. Protein sequence: CASSLGTGNYEQYV.

In its sample, this clonotype was seen many times. The chain joins TRBV14 to TRBJ2-3; 10 bases are a match to TRBD2. J gave up 3 bases and V 4 bases, and 1 base lay outside the gene matches. The length of the CDR3 is 14 residues. Germline CDR1 reads SGHDN; CDR2 reads FVKESK. CDR3 sequence: CASSRSGGTDTQYF. Written as DNA, the CDR3 is TGTGCCAGCAGCCGTAGCGGGGGGACAGATACGCAGTATTTT.

This clonotype was observed at least ten times. The chain links TRBV5-1 to TRBJ2-6, with D possibly being TRBD2 (6 bases). V was pared by 2 bases and J by 4 bases, with 19 bases between. Germline V gene lookup returns CDR1 SGHRS and CDR2 YFSETQ. The CDR3 has 18 residues. The CDR3 region is CASSLAGTGYGGANVLTF. For the CDR3, the DNA is TGCGCCAGCAGCTTAGCCGGGACTGGTTACGGCGGGGCCAACGTCCTGACTTTC.

As regards this clonotype: A much more abundant neighbour one base away suggests this may be a read error. The chain uses TRBV6-5 and TRBJ1-1; no reliable D call. Germline loops: CDR1 MNHEY, CDR2 SVGAGI. The CDR3 extends over 11 amino acids. Trimming pared 1 base from V and 7 bases from J, leaving 4 bases between. The CDR3 sequence: CASSYCDEAFF. The CDR3 DNA follows: TGTGCCAGCAGTTACTGTGATGAAGCTTTCTTT.

This clonotype was recorded many times. This chain connects TRBV6-5 to TRBJ1-4; D may be TRBD1 (5 bases). CDR3 length equals 15 residues. V was shortened by 2 bases and J by 5 bases, with 12 bases between the two germline ends. Per the germline V gene, CDR1 is MNHEY and CDR2 is SVGAGI. CDR3 protein: CASSYLGGGNEKLFF. The CDR3 DNA follows: TGTGCCAGCAGTTACCTCGGGGGAGGCAATGAAAAACTGTTTTTT.

This clonotype was seen ten or more times. This rearrangement joins TRBV24-1 to TRBJ2-1; 7 bases line up with TRBD1. CDR1 and CDR2 (germline): KGHDR, SFDVKD. With V trimmed by 3 bases and J by 0 bases, 10 bases remained unmatched. This CDR3 comprises 18 residues. CDR3 residues: CATSDGSGTASSYNEQFF. CDR3 nucleotides: TGTGCCACCAGTGATGGGTCCGGGACAGCGAGCTCCTACAATGAGCAGTTCTTC.

This clonotype was picked up many times. Here the CDR3 DNA reads TGCGCCAGCAGCCAAGATTATAGGACAGGGGTTTTTGGAGAGACCCAGTACTTC. Protein: CASSQDYRTGVFGETQYF. This chain joins TRBV4-1 and TRBJ2-5, with TRBD1 matching 9 bases. V shed 0 bases, J shed 4 bases, and the junction held 12 bases outside the gene matches. The germline V gene encodes CDR1 MGHRA and CDR2 YSYEKL. The CDR3 covers 18 residues.

By frequency in the sample, this clonotype is medium-sized. The chain combines TRBV6-4 with TRBJ2-1; 13 bases map to TRBD2. The CDR3 spans 15 residues. Per the germline V gene, CDR1 is MRHNA and CDR2 is SNTAGT. The V and J ends lost 3 bases and 8 bases, in that order; junction bases with no gene match: 4. CDR3 loop: CASSETSGGAHEQFF. The CDR3 DNA is TGTGCCAGCAGTGAAACTAGCGGGGGGGCACATGAGCAGTTCTTC.

V gene TRBV4-1 combines with J gene TRBJ2-7, with D tentatively TRBD1 (5 bases). Trimming took 0 bases from V and 9 from J, leaving 9 bases between them. Germline values: CDR1 MGHRA, CDR2 YSYEKL. The CDR3 covers 12 residues. The CDR3 here is CASSQDGQRQYF. The CDR3 nucleotides are TGCGCCAGCAGCCAAGATGGACAACGGCAGTACTTC.

The chain employs TRBV7-6 and TRBJ2-7; perhaps D is TRBD1 or TRBD2 (5 bases each). The CDR3 is 13 amino acids. Germline V CDR1 and CDR2: SGHVS, FNYEAQ. Trimming removed 5 bases at V and 2 bases at J, with 10 bases between. CDR3 coding DNA: TGTGCCAGCAGCCGGGACGGTACCTACGAGCAGTACTTC. It encodes CASSRDGTYEQYF.

This clonotype has at least ten counts. This chain uses TRBV6-2 or TRBV6-3 with TRBJ1-5, with D hard to call. The CDR3 covers 13 residues. Per the germline V gene, CDR1 is MNHEY and CDR2 is SVGEGT. V was trimmed by 7 bases and J by 4 bases, leaving 11 bases between them. CDR3 coding DNA: TGTGCCAGCAATGGACGGATTAATCAGCCCCAGCATTTT. This gives the protein CASNGRINQPQHF.

The chain links TRBV11-2 to TRBJ2-5, with 8 bases fitting TRBD2. Germline CDR1 and CDR2: SGHAT and FQNNGV. J was trimmed by 5 bases and V by 3 bases; bases with no gene match: 2. The CDR3 spans 13 residues. For the CDR3, the DNA is TGTGCCAGCAGCTTTCCGGGAGGGGAGACCCAGTACTTC. Its protein is CASSFPGGETQYF.

The rearrangement links TRBV4-2 to TRBJ1-5; the D is unclear. V was trimmed by 4 bases and J by 0 bases, leaving 13 bases between them. Germline CDR1 LGHNA, CDR2 YNFKEQ. The CDR3 covers 16 residues. The CDR3 DNA follows: TGTGCCAGCAGCCGCCGTGGGGAGGGTAGCAATCAGCCCCAGCATTTT. The encoded protein is CASSRRGEGSNQPQHF.

This clonotype was observed many times. This chain joins TRBV11-2 and TRBJ2-1; 9 bases fit TRBD2. Germline V gene sequence: CDR1 SGHAT, CDR2 FQNNGV. CDR3 length: 17 amino acids. V dropped 5 bases and J dropped 7; count of bases not matched to a gene: 15. This chain's CDR3 is CASSTGGRGGAPNEQFF. The CDR3 DNA reads as TGTGCCAGCAGCACGGGAGGGCGCGGGGGGGCCCCGAATGAGCAGTTCTTC.

CDR3: CASSLARDPLHF. The CDR3 DNA reads TGTGCCAGCAGTTTAGCGCGGGATCCCCTCCACTTT. The V call is TRBV12-3 or TRBV12-4, the J call TRBJ1-6; D ambiguous. The CDR3 covers 12 residues. Trimming pared 0 bases from V and 13 bases from J, leaving 7 bases between.

This clonotype was seen ten or more times. The V call is TRBV12-3 or TRBV12-4, the J call TRBJ2-1, with TRBD2 as a possible D gene (5 bases). Trimming stripped 1 base from V and 8 bases from J, with 9 bases between. This CDR3 contains 13 residues. This CDR3 reads CASSLDDGDEQFF. In nucleotides, the CDR3 is TGTGCCAGCAGTTTAGACGACGGGGATGAGCAGTTCTTC.

In this sample, this clonotype turned up many times. The chain links TRBV12-3 or TRBV12-4 to TRBJ2-1; D may be TRBD1 or TRBD2 (6 bases each). V shed 7 bases and J shed 5 bases, with 18 bases lying between them. The CDR3 is 15 residues long. Written as DNA, the CDR3 is TGTGCCAGCACCGACGGAGGGGGGACCAACAATGAGCAGTTCTTC. This codes for CASTDGGGTNNEQFF.